This TCR beta chain was sequenced during a study of Ad26.COV2.S vaccination and SARS-CoV-2 variants. Points from the study as a whole: Individuals receiving vaccine had higher spike-specific TCR breadth than placebo recipients did.

Profiled with immunoSEQ multiplex PCR; TCRdb holds only in-frame clones, not every one. Of around 300,000 clones in the sample, 75% to 90% were seen once. V was trimmed by 5 bases and J by 3 bases, leaving 14 bases between them. This CDR3 has 15 residues. Per the germline V gene, CDR1 is LNHDA and CDR2 is SQIVND (reference sequence). Treatment indicated: roughly 18 received Ad26.COV2.S at low or high dose, single or two shots; several received placebo; per-sample allocation not given. Sampling happened 63 days after the first vaccine or placebo injection. Comment on this clone: Antigen specificity is unknown.

The sample in question was peripheral blood, obtained in a trial of Ad26.COV2.S vaccine versus placebo. The chain employs TRBV19 and TRBJ1-5; D might be TRBD1 (6 bases). This clonotype was obtained from a person aged 18-65 years who received the Ad26.COV2.S COVID-19 vaccine or a placebo. The CDR3 bases are TGTGCCAGTAGTCTTTCGGGGGACAACAATCAGCCCCAGCATTTT. This sequence encodes CASSLSGDNNQPQHF.